These 21 T cell receptor beta chains originate from one sample sequenced in a study of cytomegalovirus exposure and HLA in healthy donors (dated by TCRdb to about 2017). The library was made by the immunoSEQ multiplex PCR assay. A mixture of 60 forward primers for TCR Vbeta segments and 13 reverse primers for TCR Jbeta segments was used in the multiplex PCR. Sourced from immuneACCESS, this table was stored by TCRdb with only in-frame sequences that have V and J called. A share of the clones is absent; for the studies checked, an unresolved V gene accounts for under half, and the remainder has no known explanation. The sample table lists nearly 200,000 clones, around 87% of them with a count of one. In total, the top ten clones hold 1% to 1.5% of the sample. Sequenced input: PBMCs. All receptors come from a man younger than 40 in good health and CMV-seronegative.

This clone was seen just once. V gene TRBV28 combines with J gene TRBJ2-7, with 8 bases aligning to TRBD1. V trimming: 7 bases; J trimming: 3 bases; junction bases outside the gene matches: 5. CDR3 length: 13 amino acids. Germline V gives CDR1 MDHEN, CDR2 SYDVKM. The CDR3 DNA reads TGTGCCAGCACCCGGGACAGGTACTACGAGCAGTACTTC. Translation gives CASTRDRYYEQYF.

The chain links TRBV14 to TRBJ2-3, with D possibly matching TRBD2 (6 bases). Germline CDR1 and CDR2: SGHDN and FVKESK. V dropped 7 bases and J dropped 0 bases, with 14 bases sitting between them. The length of the CDR3 is 15 residues. This CDR3 is CASKVSGTSTDTQYF. DNA for the CDR3: TGTGCCAGCAAGGTTAGCGGTACGAGCACAGATACGCAGTATTTT.

The chain recombines TRBV9 with TRBJ2-2; a weak D match, TRBD1 (6 bases). V lost 3 bases and J lost 3, with 18 bases in between. The CDR3 is 17 residues long. Germline loops: CDR1 SGDLS, CDR2 YYNGEE. CDR3 sequence: CASSAPTRQVDTGELFF. CDR3 coding DNA: TGTGCCAGCAGCGCACCCACGAGACAGGTTGACACCGGGGAGCTGTTTTTT.

J is TRBJ2-2 and V is TRBV6-4; 8 bases map to TRBD2. This CDR3 spans 16 amino acids. From germline, CDR1 is MRHNA and CDR2 SNTAGT. Trimming removed 6 bases from V and 6 bases from J; junction bases left unmatched: 12. The CDR3 bases are TGTGCCAGCAGCACCGAAGGAGGGACTAGTTCCGGGGAGCTGTTTTTT. This codes for CASSTEGGTSSGELFF.

V usage is TRBV7-9 and J usage is TRBJ2-7, with 10 bases fitting TRBD1. This CDR3 is built from 17 residues. The J segment lost 0 bases and the V segment lost 7 bases, leaving 12 bases of the junction unmatched. Germline CDR1 is SEHNR and CDR2 is FQNEAQ (reference sequence). The CDR3 DNA follows: TGTGCCAGCAACGTATGGGGACAGGGGTCAGGCTCCTACGAGCAGTACTTC. It encodes CASNVWGQGSGSYEQYF. The full variable domain, completed using reference TRBV7-9 and TRBJ2-7, is DTGVSQNPRHKITKRGQNVTFRCDPISEHNRLYWYRQTLGQGPEFLTYFQNEAQLEKSRLLSDRFSAERPKGSFSTLEIQRTEQGDSAMYLCASNVWGQGSGSYEQYFGPGTRLTVT.

The CDR3 region is CASSAGTSGRDEQYF. The CDR3 DNA reads TGTGCCAGCAGTGCGGGGACTAGCGGGAGAGACGAGCAGTACTTC. This chain links TRBV6-1 with TRBJ2-5, with TRBD2 matching over 14 bases. The J call is in doubt because the DNA end fits TRBJ2-7 better. This CDR3 comprises 15 residues. Germline CDR1 and CDR2: MNHNS and SASEGT.

The chain links TRBV2 to TRBJ2-1; D is undetermined. V lost 11 bases and J lost 4, with 9 bases in between. Germline values: CDR1 SNHLY, CDR2 FYNNEI. The CDR3 is 11 residues long. CDR3 sequence (DNA): TGTGCCGTTCAAGCTTACAATGAGCAGTTCTTC. This encodes CAVQAYNEQFF.

This chain joins TRBV7-9 and TRBJ2-1, with TRBD2 matching 10 bases. The CDR3 loop spans 14 amino acids. CDR1 and CDR2 (germline): SEHNR, FQNEAQ (reference sequence). V trimming: 4 bases; J trimming: 6 bases; junction bases outside the gene matches: 3. The CDR3 nucleotides read TGTGCCAGCAGCTCCTGGACTAGCGGCAATGAGCAGTTCTTC. Protein sequence: CASSSWTSGNEQFF.

The rearrangement uses TRBV28 and TRBJ2-5; the match to TRBD2 covers 13 bases. The germline V gene has CDR1 MDHEN and CDR2 SYDVKM. V was clipped by 3 bases and J by 4 bases; unmatched bases: 5. The CDR3 length is 16 residues. CDR3 sequence (DNA): TGTGCCAGCAGTTTGTGGACTAGCGGGAGTAGAGAGACCCAGTACTTC. As protein: CASSLWTSGSRETQYF. Looking up the rest from reference TRBV28 and TRBJ2-5 gives the full variable domain: DVKVTQSSRYLVKRTGEKVFLECVQDMDHENMFWYRQDPGLGLRLIYFSYDVKMKEKGDIPEGYSVSREKKERFSLILESASTNQTSMYLCASSLWTSGSRETQYFGPGTRLLVL.

Only a few counts were recorded for this clone. The J gene is TRBJ2-3, the V gene TRBV5-5; D might be TRBD1 (7 bases). The ends were cut back, 7 bases at V and 2 bases at J, with 14 bases in the middle. Germline CDR1 SGHKS, CDR2 YYEKEE (reference sequence). This CDR3 is built from 14 residues. CDR3: CASLAGQITDTQYF. In DNA form, the CDR3 reads TGTGCCAGCCTGGCGGGACAGATCACAGATACGCAGTATTTT.

The chain carries TRBV4-3 and TRBJ1-3; D gene ambiguous. Germline V gene data show CDR1 as LGHNA and CDR2 as YSLEER. Trimming stripped 0 bases from V and 4 bases from J, with 13 bases between. The CDR3 length is 16 residues. The CDR3 sequence: CASSQDRGFLGNTIYF. CDR3 DNA: TGCGCCAGCAGCCAAGACCGGGGTTTTCTCGGAAACACCATATATTTT.

This clone has just one count. The CDR3 reads CSVAMTGMNTEAFF. The CDR3 DNA is TGCAGCGTCGCTATGACAGGGATGAACACTGAAGCTTTCTTT. The J gene is TRBJ1-1, the V gene TRBV29-1; 7 bases are shared with TRBD1. CDR1 is SQVTM and CDR2 is ANQGSEA in the germline V gene. This CDR3 contains 14 residues. V dropped 6 bases and J dropped 0; count of bases not matched to a gene: 7.

This clone was seen a handful of times. The chain carries TRBV7-9 and TRBJ2-1; maybe TRBD2 (6 bases). Trimming cost V 5 bases and J 5 bases, with 16 bases left between them. Germline CDR1 and CDR2: SEHNR and FQNEAQ (reference sequence). This CDR3 contains 15 residues. DNA of the CDR3: TGTGCCAGCAGCATTACGGGGGAGCCCGACAATGAGCAGTTCTTC. This translates into CASSITGEPDNEQFF.

V gene TRBV29-1 combines with J gene TRBJ2-5, with D possibly TRBD1 on 5 matching bases. Germline CDR1 reads SQVTM; CDR2 reads ANQGSEA. Between the trimmed V and J ends, which lost 1 base and 1 base, there was a span of 13 bases. The CDR3 covers 15 residues. The CDR3 region has the DNA TGCAGCGTTGAAGGGACACGACAGTCCCAAGAGACCCAGTACTTC. Its translation: CSVEGTRQSQETQYF. Filled out from reference TRBV29-1 and TRBJ2-5, the complete variable domain reads SAVISQKPSRDICQRGTSLTIQCQVDSQVTMMFWYRQQPGQSLTLIATANQGSEATYESGFVIDKFPISRPNLTFSTLTVSNMSPEDSSIYLCSVEGTRQSQETQYFGPGTRLLVL.

The chain has TRBV4-2 and TRBJ2-5; no firm D call. The ends were cut back, 1 base at V and 2 bases at J, with 17 bases in the middle. The length of the CDR3 is 17 residues. Looked up from germline, CDR1 is LGHNA and CDR2 is YNFKEQ. Written as DNA, the CDR3 is TGTGCCAGCAGCCAAGTTTCTTCGTCTCCGGTACAAGAGACCCAGTACTTC. It encodes CASSQVSSSPVQETQYF.

This CDR3 is CASSWGRGGEETQYF. The CDR3 DNA reads TGCGCCAGCAGCTGGGGTCGGGGCGGGGAGGAGACCCAGTACTTC. The rearrangement uses TRBV5-1 and TRBJ2-5; perhaps TRBD2 as D (6 bases). The V gene lost 3 bases and the J gene lost 5 bases, with 17 bases spanning the gap. The CDR3 spans 15 residues. Germline CDR1 SGHRS, CDR2 YFSETQ.

V is TRBV27 and J is TRBJ1-5; D is uncertain. Germline V gene lookup returns CDR1 MNHEY and CDR2 SMNVEV (reference sequence). The ends were cut back, 5 bases at V and 6 bases at J, with 17 bases in the middle. The CDR3 totals 15 residues. The CDR3 is CASSTRTGIGQPQHF. CDR3 DNA sequence: TGTGCCAGCAGTACTCGCACGGGAATTGGTCAGCCCCAGCATTTT.

This clone is a singleton in its sample. The V gene is TRBV5-1, the J gene TRBJ1-2, with D hard to call. V was clipped by 0 bases and J by 3 bases, with 6 bases between them. This CDR3 is 13 amino acids long. Germline CDR1 is SGHRS and CDR2 is YFSETQ. The CDR3 coding sequence is TGCGCCAGCAGCTTGGACGGGGACTATGGCTACACCTTC. It encodes CASSLDGDYGYTF.

This clone was found once. This chain connects TRBV11-2 to TRBJ2-3; 10 nucleotides align to TRBD2. V was clipped by 3 bases and J by 7 bases; unmatched bases: 7. The CDR3 is 15 amino acids. Per germline, CDR1 SGHAT and CDR2 FQNNGV. The DNA of the CDR3 is TGTGCCAGCAGCTTCCAGGCTAGCGGGGGATATACGCAGTATTTT. Protein sequence: CASSFQASGGYTQYF.

This clone was counted between two and nine times. The chain links TRBV27 to TRBJ1-2; a weak D match, TRBD1 (5 bases). Germline V gives CDR1 MNHEY, CDR2 SMNVEV (reference sequence). The CDR3 totals 13 residues. V lost 7 bases to trimming and J lost 5 bases, with 14 bases between them. The CDR3 DNA sequence: TGTGCCAGCATGGACAATCAGGAGTATGGCTACACCTTC. It is translated as CASMDNQEYGYTF.

The rearrangement uses TRBV7-2 and TRBJ2-3; the D gene is possibly TRBD1 (8 bases). The CDR3 is 18 amino acids. CDR1 is SGHTA, CDR2 FQGNSA, per germline. Between the trimmed V and J ends, which lost 3 bases and 2 bases, there was a span of 21 bases. The CDR3 DNA sequence: TGTGCCAGCAGCTTGAGCGGGACAGGTCGTTTCGACACAGATACGCAGTATTTT. It translates to CASSLSGTGRFDTDTQYF. Filled out from reference TRBV7-2 and TRBJ2-3, the complete variable domain reads GAGVSQSPSNKVTEKGKDVELRCDPISGHTALYWYRQSLGQGLEFLIYFQGNSAPDKSGLPSDRFSAERTGGSVSTLTIQRTQQEDSAVYLCASSLSGTGRFDTDTQYFGPGTRLTVL.